This T cell receptor (beta chain) was sequenced in a study of cytomegalovirus exposure and HLA in healthy donors. Notes on the study in general: V- and J-gene trimming of TCR beta was linked (in a later analysis) to a missense DCLRE1C variant. Upon later analysis, TCR association rates were observed to vary by HLA locus, being highest for DRB1 and lowest for HLA-C. The study recorded about 150 TCR beta chains that were cytomegalovirus-associated. Exclusion as indistinguishable affected some V segments, including TRBV6-2 and TRBV6-3.

Vbeta (60) and Jbeta (13) primers were used in the PCR. The protocol was immunoSEQ multiplex PCR, while the TCRdb copy is restricted to in-frame clones and leaves out a portion. The specimen's table records 100,000 to 150,000 clones. V was pared by 3 bases and J by 4 bases, with 9 bases of the junction left unmatched. The CDR3 consists of 16 residues. CDR1 and CDR2 (germline): SEHNR, FQNEAQ (reference sequence). With regard to this clone: Its specificity is unknown.

The clonotype comes from a man aged 35-49 years in good health and CMV-seronegative. Material: PBMCs. The chain combines TRBV7-9 with TRBJ1-2; 9 nucleotides line up with TRBD1. CDR3 sequence reads: CASSFRGQGSGYGYTF. The CDR3 nucleotides are TGTGCCAGCAGCTTTCGGGGACAGGGATCGGGCTATGGCTACACCTTC.